These 5 T cell receptor beta chains were all obtained from the same sample, sequenced in a study of blood T cell repertoires in COVID-19. Libraries were prepared by immunoSEQ multiplex PCR; TCRdb keeps only in-frame clonotypes and omits some of them. The sample lists 110,000 to 150,000 clones, 75% to 90% seen once, with about 1.7% in the top ten. Sequenced material: peripheral blood. The receptors originated from a woman aged 45-60 years with acute or convalescent COVID-19.

The chain joins TRBV9 to TRBJ2-7, with D tentatively TRBD2 (5 bases). Trimming removed 0 bases at V and 5 bases at J, with 12 bases between. The CDR3 has 14 amino acids. Germline values: CDR1 SGDLS, CDR2 YYNGEE. CDR3 sequence reads: CASSVAGLAHEQYF. The CDR3 DNA sequence: TGTGCCAGCAGCGTAGCTGGGCTAGCCCACGAGCAGTACTTC. The entire variable domain, with the rest obtained from reference TRBV9 and TRBJ2-7, is as follows: DSGVTQTPKHLITATGQRVTLRCSPRSGDLSVYWYQQSLDQGLQFLIQYYNGEERAKGNILERFSAQQFPDLHSELNLSSLELGDSALYFCASSVAGLAHEQYFGPGTRLTVT.

The chain uses TRBV18 and TRBJ1-6; 8 nucleotides align to TRBD1. V lost 6 bases and J lost 8; bases outside the gene matches: 3. CDR1 and CDR2 (germline): KGHSH, LQKENI. This CDR3 is built from 13 residues. The CDR3 DNA is TGTGCCAGCTCTGGACAGGGCGATTCACCCCTCCACTTT. This sequence encodes CASSGQGDSPLHF.

The CDR3 is CASSLVGTGNYGYTF. The CDR3 nucleotides are TGTGCCAGCAGTTTGGTCGGGACAGGGAACTATGGCTACACCTTC. The chain couples TRBV28 to TRBJ1-2; 9 bases align to TRBD1. The ends lost 3 bases at V and 2 bases at J; junction bases unmatched: 4. This CDR3 has 15 amino acids. From germline, CDR1 is MDHEN and CDR2 SYDVKM.

V usage is TRBV18 and J usage is TRBJ1-5; TRBD1 is a possible D gene (6 bases). Trimming took 2 bases from V and 1 from J, leaving 9 bases between them. Germline CDR1 KGHSH, CDR2 LQKENI. The CDR3 has 15 residues. The CDR3, as DNA: TGTGCCAGCTCACCATCGGGGACAAGCAATCAGCCCCAGCATTTT. Translation gives CASSPSGTSNQPQHF.

There are a few counts of this clone. In nucleotides, the CDR3 is TGTGCCATCAGTGAGTCTCAGGGGGGAGGTGACACTGAAGCTTTCTTT. This sequence encodes CAISESQGGGDTEAFF. This sequence joins TRBV10-3 and TRBJ1-1, with 7 bases fitting TRBD1. Germline lookup yields CDR1 ENHRY and CDR2 SYGVKD. CDR3 length: 16 residues. Trimming at V came to 0 bases and at J to 3 bases, leaving 7 bases not matched to a gene.